This passage covers 5 T cell receptor beta chains from one sample sequenced in a study of shared clonotypes between healthy human individuals. The data were produced by immunoSEQ multiplex PCR, yet TCRdb's version contains in-frame clones alone and is incomplete. The sample yields millions of clones, roughly 94% seen once. In the naive CD8 group, cells lacked CD45RO and were positively selected for CCR7, so terminally differentiated effector memory CD45RA+ cells were left out. What was sequenced was naive CD8+ T cells sorted from blood. All receptors derive from a man aged 18 to 30 in good health.

The V call is TRBV11-3, the J call TRBJ2-1, with D tentatively TRBD2 (6 bases). The V and J ends lost 1 base and 10 bases respectively, with 8 bases between them. This CDR3 comprises 12 residues. Germline V CDR1 and CDR2: SGHNT, YENEEA. CDR3 loop: CASSLGDWEQFF. The CDR3 DNA sequence: TGTGCCAGCAGCTTAGGGGACTGGGAGCAGTTCTTC.

V and J are TRBV6-5 and TRBJ2-3, with D perhaps matching TRBD2 (5 bases). With 0 bases removed from V and 4 bases from J, the gap between germline ends came to 8 bases. Germline values: CDR1 MNHEY, CDR2 SVGAGI. There are 14 residues in the CDR3. The CDR3 is CASSYSGSADTQYF. The CDR3 nucleotides read TGTGCCAGCAGTTACTCAGGTAGCGCAGATACGCAGTATTTT.

This clone was seen a single time. The V gene is TRBV7-9, the J gene TRBJ1-4; 7 bases align to TRBD1. The V gene's germline CDR1 is SEHNR and CDR2 FQNEAQ (reference sequence). V dropped 5 bases and J dropped 0; count of bases not matched to a gene: 9. This CDR3 has 17 amino acids. CDR3 region: CASSPSGQEPTNEKLFF. For the CDR3, the DNA is TGTGCCAGCAGCCCTTCCGGACAGGAGCCAACTAATGAAAAACTGTTTTTT.

The rearrangement links TRBV7-9 to TRBJ2-7; 10 nucleotides match TRBD1. The V segment lost 1 base and the J segment 3 bases; nucleotides outside the gene matches: 6. This CDR3 has 16 amino acids. Germline V gene data show CDR1 as SEHNR and CDR2 as FQNEAQ (reference sequence). CDR3 region: CASSLGLTGGHYEQYF. The CDR3 DNA sequence: TGTGCCAGCAGCTTAGGGTTGACAGGGGGCCACTACGAGCAGTACTTC.

The J gene is TRBJ2-3, the V gene TRBV4-3, with D maybe TRBD2 (5 bases). Germline V CDR1 and CDR2: LGHNA, YSLEER. Trimming stripped 1 base from V and 3 bases from J, with 8 bases between. The CDR3 extends over 14 amino acids. The CDR3 DNA sequence: TGCGCCAGCAGCCAAGGAAGCGGTACAGATACGCAGTATTTT. This codes for CASSQGSGTDTQYF.